This T cell receptor (beta chain) was identified during a study of T cell repertoires in cytomegalovirus infection (dated by TCRdb to the late 2010s). About the full investigation: Donor HLA type was relevant to the analysis, because carriage of CMV infection together with the matching HLA type was indicated by public TCR beta signatures.

For sequencing, an Illumina HiSeq 1500 was employed. TCRdb reanalyzed the raw reads on its own, using fastp at Q25 for trimming and MiXCR for clone calling, and kept in-frame beta chains. Every CDR3 protein is listed once, alongside the most common genes and DNA of its rows. The sample has tens of thousands of distinct CDR3 sequences on record, under 5% of them singletons. Jointly, the top ten make up around 21% of the sample. This clonotype was observed many times. The target of this receptor is not known. Base qualities are not provided; no much larger clone lies one nucleotide away. Spanning cysteine to phenylalanine, the CDR3 consists of 17 amino acids. Only CDR3 DNA is held: 51 bases, read in frame from base 1. For this chain, trimming is 2 bases at the V end and 2 bases at the J end, and the number of junction bases without a gene match is 6. Based on the germline V gene, the CDR1 and CDR2 sequences are SGHRS and YFSETQ.

What the study reported, not specific to this receptor: In the ex vivo response, HLA-C-restricted CMV-specific TCR beta clonotypes were dominant, and in two of eight donors the single most frequent clonotype came from this HLA-C-restricted group. In both this cohort and an independent cohort of 352 donors, the cumulative frequency of public TCR beta family members distinguished carriers of CMV infection plus the relevant HLA type.

Sequenced sample: PBMCs. The rearranged chain carries TRBV5-1 and TRBJ2-7; 14 bases in the middle match TRBD2. This clonotype was sampled from a human donor in good health (CMV status not recorded). Some clones in this sample may be carry-over from other donors' samples. Here is the DNA: TGCGCCAGCAGCTTCGGGACTAGCGGGAGTATCGCCTACGAGCAGTACTTC. Its coded protein is CASSFGTSGSIAYEQYF. The variable domain in full, with residues beyond the CDR3 obtained from the reference TRBV5-1 and TRBJ2-7 genes, is KAGVTQTPRYLIKTRGQQVTLSCSPISGHRSVSWYQQTPGQGLQFLFEYFSETQRNKGNFPGRFSGRQFSNSRSEMNVSTLELGDSALYLCASSFGTSGSIAYEQYFGPGTRLTVT.